Sequencing of this T cell receptor (beta chain) was carried out in a study of blood T cell repertoires in COVID-19. Study information: T cells, B-cell-depleted T cells, or PBMCs provided the cDNA or gDNA that served as material.

This clone was seen a single time. The data were produced by immunoSEQ multiplex PCR, yet TCRdb's version contains in-frame clones alone and is incomplete. In the table there are 200,000 to 250,000 clones, roughly 84% of which are singletons. The CDR3 is 17 residues long. The V gene lost 4 bases and the J gene lost 10 bases, with 23 bases spanning the gap. Looked up from germline, CDR1 is MGHDK and CDR2 is SYGVNS. This chain uses TRBV25-1 with TRBJ1-6; tentative D call: TRBD1 (5 bases). This receptor was obtained from a woman over 75 with acute or convalescent COVID-19. Sequencing was performed on peripheral blood. This chain's CDR3 is CASSGFHRDSVGSPLHF. For the CDR3, the DNA is TGTGCCAGCAGTGGCTTCCACCGGGACTCTGTCGGATCACCCCTCCACTTT.